This note documents a single T cell receptor beta chain sequence. Assay used: immunoSEQ multiplex PCR; TCRdb lists only in-frame clones, some missing. The sample has 150,000 to 200,000 clones; approximately 77% are singletons. The data were taken from a study of blood T cell repertoires in COVID-19. The CDR3 consists of 14 residues. Germline V gene data show CDR1 as LNHDA and CDR2 as SQIVND (reference sequence). The ends were cut back, 3 bases at V and 2 bases at J, with 10 bases in the middle. The study drew participants aged about 18 to 95 years from roughly 25 US areas. The V gene is TRBV19, the J gene TRBJ1-2; D unresolved. The sample comprised PBMCs or T cells enriched from blood (not recorded which). The clonotype comes from a man in his sixties who had recovered from COVID-19. The CDR3 here is CASSMLDQNYGYTF. The DNA of the CDR3 is TGTGCCAGTAGTATGCTCGATCAGAACTATGGCTACACCTTC.